Listed here is a single T cell receptor (beta chain). These data come from a study of shared clonotypes between healthy human individuals. There were no recent acute infections or vaccinations among the donors, who were healthy HIV-negative adults. Repertoires were generated with immunoSEQ multiplex PCR, while TCRdb's copy carries only in-frame clones and drops some. The sample consists of some 510,000 clones, 79% of them appearing once. The source material was PBMCs. The sequence came from a woman in her thirties or forties in good health. Some clones in this sample may be carry-over from other donors' samples.

The CDR3 protein is CASSPRPGNTEAFF. The CDR3 region has the DNA TGTGCCAGCAGCCCGAGGCCGGGGAACACTGAAGCTTTCTTT. The chain carries TRBV5-5 and TRBJ1-1; D is unresolved. Trimming removed 4 bases from V and 1 base from J, with 11 bases in between. The CDR3 has 14 residues. Germline lookup yields CDR1 SGHKS and CDR2 YYEKEE (reference sequence).